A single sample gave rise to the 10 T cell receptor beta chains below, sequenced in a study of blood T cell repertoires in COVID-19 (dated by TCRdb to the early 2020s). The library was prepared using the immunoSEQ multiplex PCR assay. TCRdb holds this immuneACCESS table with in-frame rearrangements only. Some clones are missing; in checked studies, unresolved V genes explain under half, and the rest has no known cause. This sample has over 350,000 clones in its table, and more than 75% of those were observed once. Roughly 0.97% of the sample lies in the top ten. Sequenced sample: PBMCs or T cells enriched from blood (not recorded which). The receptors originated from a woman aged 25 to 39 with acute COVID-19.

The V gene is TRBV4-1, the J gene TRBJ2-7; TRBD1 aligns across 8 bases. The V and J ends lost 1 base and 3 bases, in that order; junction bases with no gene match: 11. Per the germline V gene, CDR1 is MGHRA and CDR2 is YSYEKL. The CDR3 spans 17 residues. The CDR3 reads CASSQGVGQGRGYEQYF. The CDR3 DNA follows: TGCGCCAGCAGCCAAGGGGTCGGACAGGGCCGTGGCTACGAGCAGTACTTC.

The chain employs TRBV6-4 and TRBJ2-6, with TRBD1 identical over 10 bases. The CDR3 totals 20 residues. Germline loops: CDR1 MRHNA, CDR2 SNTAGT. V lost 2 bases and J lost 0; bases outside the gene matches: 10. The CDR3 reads CASSDPGQGRENSGANVLTF. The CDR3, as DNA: TGTGCCAGCAGTGACCCGGGACAGGGGCGAGAAAACTCTGGGGCCAACGTCCTGACTTTC.

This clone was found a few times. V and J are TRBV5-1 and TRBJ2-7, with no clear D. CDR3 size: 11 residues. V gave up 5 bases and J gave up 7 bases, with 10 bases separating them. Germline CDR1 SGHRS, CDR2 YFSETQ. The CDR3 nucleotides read TGCGCCAGCAGGGGTCAGGAAGAGCAGTACTTC. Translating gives CASRGQEEQYF. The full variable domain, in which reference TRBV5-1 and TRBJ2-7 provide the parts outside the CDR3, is KAGVTQTPRYLIKTRGQQVTLSCSPISGHRSVSWYQQTPGQGLQFLFEYFSETQRNKGNFPGRFSGRQFSNSRSEMNVSTLELGDSALYLCASRGQEEQYFGPGTRLTVT.

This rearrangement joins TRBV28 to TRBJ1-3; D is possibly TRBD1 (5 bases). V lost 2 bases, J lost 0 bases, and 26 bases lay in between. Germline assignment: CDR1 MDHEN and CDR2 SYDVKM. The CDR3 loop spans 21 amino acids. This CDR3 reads CASSLRSVYGPGLSSGNTIYF. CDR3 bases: TGTGCCAGCAGTTTACGGTCAGTTTACGGGCCGGGACTTAGCTCTGGAAACACCATATATTTT.

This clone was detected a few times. The CDR3 is CAWSVGAGNLVMNGYTF. CDR3 coding DNA: TGTGCCTGGAGTGTAGGGGCAGGGAACTTGGTGATGAACGGCTACACCTTC. The rearrangement links TRBV30 to TRBJ1-2; tentatively, D is TRBD1 (5 bases). This CDR3 is built from 17 residues. Germline V lookup: CDR1 GTSNPN, CDR2 SVGIG (reference sequence). V lost 0 bases and J lost 8, with 25 bases in between.

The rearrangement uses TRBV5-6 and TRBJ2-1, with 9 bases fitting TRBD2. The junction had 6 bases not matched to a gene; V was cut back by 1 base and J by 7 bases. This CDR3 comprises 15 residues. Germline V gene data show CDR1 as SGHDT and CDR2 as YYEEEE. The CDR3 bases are TGTGCCAGCAGCTTGAGGCGGGGGGGCCCGAATGAGCAGTTCTTC. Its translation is CASSLRRGGPNEQFF.

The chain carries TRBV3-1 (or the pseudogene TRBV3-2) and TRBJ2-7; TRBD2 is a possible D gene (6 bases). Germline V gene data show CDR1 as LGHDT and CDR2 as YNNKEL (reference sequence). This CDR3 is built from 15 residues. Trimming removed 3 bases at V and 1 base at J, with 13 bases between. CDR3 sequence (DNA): TGTGCCAGCAGCCACGGGGAGGACCCTTCCTACGAGCAGTACTTC. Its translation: CASSHGEDPSYEQYF.

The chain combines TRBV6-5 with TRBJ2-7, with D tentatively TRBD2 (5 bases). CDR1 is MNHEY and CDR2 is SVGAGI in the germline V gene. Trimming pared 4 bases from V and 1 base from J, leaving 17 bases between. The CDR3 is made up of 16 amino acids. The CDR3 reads CASSLGPSAGSYEQYF. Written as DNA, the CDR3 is TGTGCCAGCAGTTTAGGACCGTCCGCGGGTTCCTACGAGCAGTACTTC.

CDR3: CAISRLTGGGMNTEAFF. As DNA, the CDR3 is TGTGCCATCAGCCGCCTAACAGGGGGAGGCATGAACACTGAAGCTTTCTTT. The rearrangement joins TRBV10-3 to TRBJ1-1, with 8 positions matching TRBD1. J gave up 0 bases and V 6 bases, and 12 bases lay outside the gene matches. CDR1 ENHRY and CDR2 SYGVKD come from the germline V gene. The CDR3 is 17 amino acids.

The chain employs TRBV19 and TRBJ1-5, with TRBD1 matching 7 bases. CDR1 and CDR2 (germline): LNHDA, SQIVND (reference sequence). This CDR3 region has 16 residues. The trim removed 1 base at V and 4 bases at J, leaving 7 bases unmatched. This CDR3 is CASSIVWAGGNQPQHF. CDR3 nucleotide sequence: TGTGCCAGTAGTATAGTATGGGCAGGGGGGAATCAGCCCCAGCATTTT.